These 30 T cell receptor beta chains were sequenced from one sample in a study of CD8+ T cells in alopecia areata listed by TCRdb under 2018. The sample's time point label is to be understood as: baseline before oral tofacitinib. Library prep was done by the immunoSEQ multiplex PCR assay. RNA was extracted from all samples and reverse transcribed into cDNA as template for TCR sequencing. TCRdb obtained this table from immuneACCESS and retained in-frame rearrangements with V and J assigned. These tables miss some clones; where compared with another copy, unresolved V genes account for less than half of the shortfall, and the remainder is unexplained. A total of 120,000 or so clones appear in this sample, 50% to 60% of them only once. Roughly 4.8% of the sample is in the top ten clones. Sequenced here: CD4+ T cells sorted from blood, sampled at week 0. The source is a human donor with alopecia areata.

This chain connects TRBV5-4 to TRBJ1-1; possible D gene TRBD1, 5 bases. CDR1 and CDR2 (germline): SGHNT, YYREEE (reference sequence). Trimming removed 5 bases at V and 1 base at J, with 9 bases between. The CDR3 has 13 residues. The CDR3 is CASSVDRNTEAFF. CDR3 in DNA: TGTGCCAGCAGTGTAGACAGGAACACTGAAGCTTTCTTT. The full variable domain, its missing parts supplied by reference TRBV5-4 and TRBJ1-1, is ETGVTQSPTHLIKTRGQQVTLRCSSQSGHNTVSWYQQALGQGPQFIFQYYREEENGRGNFPPRFSGLQFPNYSSELNVNALELDDSALYLCASSVDRNTEAFFGQGTRLTVV.

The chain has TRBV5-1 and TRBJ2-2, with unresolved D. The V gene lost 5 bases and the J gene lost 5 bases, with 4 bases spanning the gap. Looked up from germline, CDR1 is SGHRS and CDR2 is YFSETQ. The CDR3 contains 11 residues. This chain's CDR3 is CASRGTGELFF. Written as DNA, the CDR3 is TGCGCCAGCAGGGGGACCGGGGAGCTGTTTTTT. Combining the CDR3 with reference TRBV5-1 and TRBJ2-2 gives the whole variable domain KAGVTQTPRYLIKTRGQQVTLSCSPISGHRSVSWYQQTPGQGLQFLFEYFSETQRNKGNFPGRFSGRQFSNSRSEMNVSTLELGDSALYLCASRGTGELFFGEGSRLTVL.

The CDR3 loop reads CASSLHPTGRVNEQFF. DNA of the CDR3: TGTGCCAGCAGCTTACACCCGACAGGGAGGGTCAATGAGCAGTTCTTC. The chain uses TRBV11-2 and TRBJ2-1; either TRBD1 or TRBD2 may fit D (7 bases each). There are 16 residues in the CDR3. The germline V and J ends were trimmed by 2 bases and 6 bases, with 17 bases remaining between them. CDR1 and CDR2 (germline): SGHAT, FQNNGV.

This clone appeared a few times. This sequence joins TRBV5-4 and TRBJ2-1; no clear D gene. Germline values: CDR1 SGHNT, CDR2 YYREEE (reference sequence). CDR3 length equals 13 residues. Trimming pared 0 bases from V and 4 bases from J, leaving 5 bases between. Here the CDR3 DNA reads TGTGCCAGCAGCTTGGGTCCATACAATGAGCAGTTCTTC. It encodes CASSLGPYNEQFF.

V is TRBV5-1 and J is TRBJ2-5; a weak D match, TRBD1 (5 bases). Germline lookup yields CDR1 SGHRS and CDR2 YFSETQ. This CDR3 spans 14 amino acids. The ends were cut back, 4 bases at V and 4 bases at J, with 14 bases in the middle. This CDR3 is CASSRQQGVETQYF. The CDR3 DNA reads TGCGCCAGCAGCCGCCAACAAGGGGTAGAGACCCAGTACTTC.

In DNA, the CDR3 is TGTGCCAGCAGACCCGACAGGGGACAAGAGACCCAGTACTTC. Residues: CASRPDRGQETQYF. The chain combines TRBV7-2 with TRBJ2-5, with TRBD1 matching 8 bases. Germline CDR1 is SGHTA and CDR2 is FQGNSA. V gave up 6 bases and J gave up 2 bases; unmatched junction bases: 5. The length of the CDR3 is 14 residues.

The CDR3 bases are TGCGCCAGCAGCCAAGTAGGTCTAGCTGGAAACAATGAGCAGTTCTTC. Protein sequence: CASSQVGLAGNNEQFF. The chain is built from TRBV4-1 and TRBJ2-1; possible D gene TRBD2, 5 bases. The V end was cut by 1 base, the J end by 5 bases, with 15 bases between. CDR1 and CDR2 from the germline V gene are MGHRA and YSYEKL. This CDR3 has 16 amino acids.

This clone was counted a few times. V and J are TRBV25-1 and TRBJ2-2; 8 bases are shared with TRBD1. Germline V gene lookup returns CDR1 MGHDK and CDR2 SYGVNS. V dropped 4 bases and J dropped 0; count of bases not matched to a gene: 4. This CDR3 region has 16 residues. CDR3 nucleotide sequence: TGTGCCAGCAGTGGGTGGACAGGGCCGAACACCGGGGAGCTGTTTTTT. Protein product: CASSGWTGPNTGELFF. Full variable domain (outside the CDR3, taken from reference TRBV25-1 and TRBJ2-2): EADIYQTPRYLVIGTGKKITLECSQTMGHDKMYWYQQDPGMELHLIHYSYGVNSTEKGDLSSESTVSRIRTEHFPLTLESARPSHTSQYLCASSGWTGPNTGELFFGEGSRLTVL.

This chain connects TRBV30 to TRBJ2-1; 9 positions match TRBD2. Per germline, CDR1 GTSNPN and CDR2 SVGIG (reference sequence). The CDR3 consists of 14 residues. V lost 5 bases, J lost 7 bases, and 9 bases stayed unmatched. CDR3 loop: CAWGTGLAVNEQFF. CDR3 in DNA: TGTGCCTGGGGTACGGGACTAGCCGTAAATGAGCAGTTCTTC.

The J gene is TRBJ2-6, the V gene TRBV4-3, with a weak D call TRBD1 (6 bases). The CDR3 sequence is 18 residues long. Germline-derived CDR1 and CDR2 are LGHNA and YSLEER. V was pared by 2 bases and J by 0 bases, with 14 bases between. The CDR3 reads CASSQNPGHGSGANVLTF. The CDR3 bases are TGCGCCAGCAGCCAAAACCCGGGACACGGCTCTGGGGCCAACGTCCTGACTTTC.

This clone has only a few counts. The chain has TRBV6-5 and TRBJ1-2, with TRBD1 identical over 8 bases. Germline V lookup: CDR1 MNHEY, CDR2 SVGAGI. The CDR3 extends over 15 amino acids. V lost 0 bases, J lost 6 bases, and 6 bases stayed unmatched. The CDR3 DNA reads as TGTGCCAGCAGTTACTCATGGACAGGGATTAATGGCTACACCTTC. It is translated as CASSYSWTGINGYTF.

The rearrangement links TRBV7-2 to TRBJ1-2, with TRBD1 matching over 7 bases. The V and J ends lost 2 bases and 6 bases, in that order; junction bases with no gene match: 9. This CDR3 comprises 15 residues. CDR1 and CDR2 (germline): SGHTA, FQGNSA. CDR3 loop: CASSLSFARGNGYTF. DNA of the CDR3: TGTGCCAGCAGCTTATCTTTCGCCAGGGGGAATGGCTACACCTTC.

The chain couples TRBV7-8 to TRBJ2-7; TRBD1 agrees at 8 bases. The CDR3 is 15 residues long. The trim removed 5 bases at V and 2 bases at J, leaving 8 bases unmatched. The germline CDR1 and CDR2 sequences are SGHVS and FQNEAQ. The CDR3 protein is CASSPGTGSTYEQYF. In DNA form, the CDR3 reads TGTGCCAGCAGCCCGGGGACAGGATCAACCTACGAGCAGTACTTC.

The CDR3 sequence is CASSKIGASGEQYF. The CDR3 region has the DNA TGTGCCAGCAGCAAAATCGGGGCGTCGGGGGAGCAGTACTTC. This chain uses TRBV7-2 with TRBJ2-7; D may match TRBD1 or TRBD2 (5 bases each). The V and J ends lost 5 bases and 7 bases respectively, with 18 bases between them. The germline CDR1 and CDR2 sequences are SGHTA and FQGNSA. There are 14 residues in the CDR3.

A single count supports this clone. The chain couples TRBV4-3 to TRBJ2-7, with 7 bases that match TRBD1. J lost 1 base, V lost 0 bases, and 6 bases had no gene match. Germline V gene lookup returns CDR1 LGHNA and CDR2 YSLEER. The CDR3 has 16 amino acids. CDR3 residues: CASSQDTGALSYEQYF. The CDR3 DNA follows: TGCGCCAGCAGCCAAGACACAGGGGCCTTATCCTACGAGCAGTACTTC.

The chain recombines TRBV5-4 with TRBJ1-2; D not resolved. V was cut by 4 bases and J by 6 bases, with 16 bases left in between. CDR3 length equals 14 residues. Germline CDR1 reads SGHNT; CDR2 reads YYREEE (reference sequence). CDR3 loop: CASSVDGIADGYTF. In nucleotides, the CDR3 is TGTGCCAGCAGCGTGGACGGAATTGCGGATGGCTACACCTTC.

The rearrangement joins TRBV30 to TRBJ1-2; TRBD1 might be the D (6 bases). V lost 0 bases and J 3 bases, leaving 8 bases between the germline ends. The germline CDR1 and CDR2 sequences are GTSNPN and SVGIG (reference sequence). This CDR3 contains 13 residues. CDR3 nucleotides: TGTGCCTGGAGTGTCCAGGGGTACTATGGCTACACCTTC. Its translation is CAWSVQGYYGYTF.

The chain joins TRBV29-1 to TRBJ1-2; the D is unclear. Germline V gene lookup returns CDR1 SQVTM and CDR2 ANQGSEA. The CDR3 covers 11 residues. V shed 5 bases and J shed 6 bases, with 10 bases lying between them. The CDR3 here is CSVQRHHGYTF. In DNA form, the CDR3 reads TGCAGCGTTCAACGGCACCATGGCTACACCTTC.

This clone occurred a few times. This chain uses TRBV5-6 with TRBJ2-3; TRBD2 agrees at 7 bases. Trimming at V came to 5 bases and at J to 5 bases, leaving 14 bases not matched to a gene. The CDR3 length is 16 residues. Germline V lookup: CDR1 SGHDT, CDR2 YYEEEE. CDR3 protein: CASSSRGSGNVDTQYF. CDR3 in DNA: TGTGCCAGCAGTTCCCGGGGGAGCGGGAATGTAGATACGCAGTATTTT.

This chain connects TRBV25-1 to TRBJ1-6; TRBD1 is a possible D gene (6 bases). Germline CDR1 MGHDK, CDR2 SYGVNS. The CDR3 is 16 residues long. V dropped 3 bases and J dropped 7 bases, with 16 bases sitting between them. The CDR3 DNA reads TGTGCCAGCAGTGATCCTCCGACAGGACCAAATTCACCCCTCCACTTT. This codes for CASSDPPTGPNSPLHF.

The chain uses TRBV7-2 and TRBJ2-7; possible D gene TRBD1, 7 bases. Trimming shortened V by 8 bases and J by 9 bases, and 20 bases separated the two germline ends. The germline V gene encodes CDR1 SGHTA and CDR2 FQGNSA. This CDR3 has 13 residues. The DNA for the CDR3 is TGTGCCAGCGTCTCAGGGGGGAGGCACGGGCAGTACTTC. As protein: CASVSGGRHGQYF.

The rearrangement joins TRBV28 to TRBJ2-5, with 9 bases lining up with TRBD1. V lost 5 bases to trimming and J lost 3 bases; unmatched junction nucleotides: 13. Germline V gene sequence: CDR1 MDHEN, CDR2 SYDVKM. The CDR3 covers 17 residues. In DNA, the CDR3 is TGTGCCAGCAGTCCAAGGAGGGGACAGGGTATGGAAGAGACCCAGTACTTC. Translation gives CASSPRRGQGMEETQYF.

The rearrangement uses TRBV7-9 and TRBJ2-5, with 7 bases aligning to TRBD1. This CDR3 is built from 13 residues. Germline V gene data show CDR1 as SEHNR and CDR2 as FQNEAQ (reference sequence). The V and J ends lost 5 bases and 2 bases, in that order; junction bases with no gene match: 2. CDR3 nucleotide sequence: TGTGCCAGCAGCCGGGGACAGCAAGAGACCCAGTACTTC. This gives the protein CASSRGQQETQYF.

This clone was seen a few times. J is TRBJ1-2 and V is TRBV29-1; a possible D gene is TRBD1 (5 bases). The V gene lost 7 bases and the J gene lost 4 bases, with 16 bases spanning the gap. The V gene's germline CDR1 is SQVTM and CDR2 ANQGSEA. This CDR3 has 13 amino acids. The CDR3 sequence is CSGYTGTAYGYTF. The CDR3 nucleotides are TGCAGCGGGTACACCGGGACGGCCTATGGCTACACCTTC.

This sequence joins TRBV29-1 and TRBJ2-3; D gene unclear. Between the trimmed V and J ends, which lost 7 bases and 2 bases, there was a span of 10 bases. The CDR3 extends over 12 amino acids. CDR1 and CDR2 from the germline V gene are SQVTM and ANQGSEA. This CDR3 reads CSAGETTDTQYF. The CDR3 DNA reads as TGCAGCGCGGGCGAGACCACAGATACGCAGTATTTT.

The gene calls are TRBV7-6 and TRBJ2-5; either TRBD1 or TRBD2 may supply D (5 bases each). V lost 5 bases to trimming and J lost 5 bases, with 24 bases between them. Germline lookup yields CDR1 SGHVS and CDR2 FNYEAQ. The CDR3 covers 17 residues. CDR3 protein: CASSGAPRGLLGETQYF. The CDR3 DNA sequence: TGTGCCAGCAGCGGAGCCCCCCGGGGCCTACTGGGCGAGACCCAGTACTTC.

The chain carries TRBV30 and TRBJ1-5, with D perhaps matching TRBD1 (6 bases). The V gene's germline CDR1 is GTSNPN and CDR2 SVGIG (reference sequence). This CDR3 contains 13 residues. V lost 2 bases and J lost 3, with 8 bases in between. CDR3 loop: CAWSRGYNQPQHF. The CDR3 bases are TGTGCCTGGAGTAGGGGGTACAATCAGCCCCAGCATTTT.

The CDR3 loop is CASSSLSGGGTDTQYF. The CDR3 nucleotides are TGTGCCAGCAGCTCCTTAAGCGGGGGAGGCACAGATACGCAGTATTTT. The chain is built from TRBV7-6 and TRBJ2-3; 8 bases agree with TRBD2. The V gene's germline CDR1 is SGHVS and CDR2 FNYEAQ. V was pared by 4 bases and J by 1 base, with 7 bases of the junction left unmatched. CDR3 length: 16 amino acids.

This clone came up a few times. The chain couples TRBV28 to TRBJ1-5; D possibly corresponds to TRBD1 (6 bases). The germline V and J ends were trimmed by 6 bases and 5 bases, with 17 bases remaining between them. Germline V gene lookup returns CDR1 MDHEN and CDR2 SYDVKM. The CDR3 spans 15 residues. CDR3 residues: CASSPGTPTDQPQHF. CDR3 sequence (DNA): TGTGCCAGCAGCCCCGGGACACCTACCGATCAGCCCCAGCATTTT.

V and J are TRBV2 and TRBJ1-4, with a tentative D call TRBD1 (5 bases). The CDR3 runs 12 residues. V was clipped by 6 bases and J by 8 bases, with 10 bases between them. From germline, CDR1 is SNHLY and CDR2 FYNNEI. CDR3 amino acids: CASRDYREKLFF. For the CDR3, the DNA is TGTGCCAGCAGGGATTACAGGGAAAAACTGTTTTTT.